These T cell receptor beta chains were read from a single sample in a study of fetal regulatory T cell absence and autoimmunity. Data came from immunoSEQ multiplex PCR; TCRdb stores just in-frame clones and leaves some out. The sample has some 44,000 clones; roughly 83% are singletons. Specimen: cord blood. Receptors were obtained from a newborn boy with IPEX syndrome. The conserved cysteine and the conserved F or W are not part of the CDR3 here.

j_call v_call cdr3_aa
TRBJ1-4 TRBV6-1 ASSPRQPTNEKLF
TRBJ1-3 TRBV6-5 ASSYRRLDSGNTIY
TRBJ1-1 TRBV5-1 ASSIYRGPLNTEAF
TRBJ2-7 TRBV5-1 ASSLATGDPYEQY
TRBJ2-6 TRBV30 AWTPTASGANVLT
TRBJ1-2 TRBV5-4 ASSLGGVNYGYT
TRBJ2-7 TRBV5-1 ASSLSLAGENEQY
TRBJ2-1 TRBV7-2 ASSRTSGAVNEQF
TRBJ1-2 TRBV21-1 ASSPGEGSGYT
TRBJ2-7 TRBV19 ASSIKLAGYEQY
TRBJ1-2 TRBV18 ASSENGQGGYGYT
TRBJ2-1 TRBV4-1 ASSHLAGIYNEQF
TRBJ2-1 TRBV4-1 ASSQGIGNNEQF
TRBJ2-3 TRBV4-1 ASSHGRGDTQY
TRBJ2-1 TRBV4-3 ASSQGTRNEQF
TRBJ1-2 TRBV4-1 ASSQDPGPYGYT
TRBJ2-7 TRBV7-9 ASSFRTKTGTKTYEQY
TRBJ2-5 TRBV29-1 SAGLAGREETQY
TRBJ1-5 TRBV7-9 ASSKGIGNQPQH
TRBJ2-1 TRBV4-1 ASSQEDEQF
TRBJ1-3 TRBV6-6 ASNDGGRNTIY
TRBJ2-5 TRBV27 ASSWGPGQGRETQY
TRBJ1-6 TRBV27 ASSFGGSYNSPLH
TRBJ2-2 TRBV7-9 ASSLQGANTGELF
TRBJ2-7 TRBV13 ASSSPYEQY
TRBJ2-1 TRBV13 ASSLDGSGIYNEQF
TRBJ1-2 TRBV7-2 ASSLTGGYGYT
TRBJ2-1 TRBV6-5 ASSYDGSTYNEQF
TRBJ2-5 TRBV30 AWSGTSGREETQY
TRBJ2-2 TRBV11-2 ASSLDRVGELF
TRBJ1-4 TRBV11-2 ASSLGGILNEKLF
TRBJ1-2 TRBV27 ASSSPGQGPWGYT
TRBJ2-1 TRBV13 ASSPYPGGPTYNEQF
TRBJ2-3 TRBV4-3 ASSQKAGPDTQY
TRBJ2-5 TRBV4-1 ASSQLGSGETQY
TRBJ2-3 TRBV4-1 ASSPIYRGAGTDTQY
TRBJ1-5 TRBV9 ASSPRVDQPQH
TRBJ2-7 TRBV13 ASSPGTSGYEQY
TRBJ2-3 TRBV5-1 ASSGGGPFSTDTQY
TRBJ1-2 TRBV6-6 ASSYSLQGVGYGYT
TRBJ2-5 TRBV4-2 ASSQVLAGAGFKATQY
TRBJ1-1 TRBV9 ASSVAPVFPRKRGEDTEAF
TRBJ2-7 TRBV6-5 ASRPLAGDYEQY
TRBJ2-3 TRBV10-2 ASRAMGGYTDTQY
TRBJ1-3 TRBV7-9 ASSLDGRNGNTIY
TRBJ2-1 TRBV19 ASSPGTSGGNEQF
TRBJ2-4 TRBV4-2 ASSAPGHLAKNIQY
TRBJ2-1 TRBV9 ASSVGSGASQF
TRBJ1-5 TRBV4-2 ASSRPGTGDNQPQH
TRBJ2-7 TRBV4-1 ASSQEKTLRDYSYEQY
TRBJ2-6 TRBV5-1 ASSFGTGRTGANVLT
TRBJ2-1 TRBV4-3 ASTAPPGPSSYNEQF
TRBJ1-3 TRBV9 ASSVTVGPGNTIY
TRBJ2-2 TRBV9 ASSVGVAGTGELF
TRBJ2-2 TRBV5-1 ASSLELAGAGGELF